The following is a T cell receptor (beta chain) sequence with its context. Its target is not known. The record originates from a study of T cells in localized non-small cell lung cancer. With 2 bases removed from V and 4 bases from J, the gap between germline ends came to 17 bases. CDR3 length: 16 residues. Germline CDR1 is MNHEY and CDR2 is SMNVEV (reference sequence). Study-wide results and caveats: Uninvolved adjacent lung had more T cell clonality than any other tissue, topping tumor. Heterogeneity remains possible, as sequencing covered one tumor region only. Within adjacent lung there appeared a median roughly 60 of the top 100 tumor clones.

Sequenced by immunoSEQ multiplex PCR; TCRdb stores in-frame clones only, minus some. This table holds some 72,000 clones, 84% found once. This sample comprised peripheral blood, obtained before any cancer treatment. This receptor was taken from a man aged 40 to 70 with stage I lung adenocarcinoma. The chain joins TRBV27 to TRBJ1-1; possibly TRBD1 for D (5 bases). The CDR3 region is CASSLRGGRLSTEAFF. Here the CDR3 DNA reads TGTGCCAGCAGTTTACGGGGCGGGAGGCTGAGCACTGAAGCTTTCTTT.